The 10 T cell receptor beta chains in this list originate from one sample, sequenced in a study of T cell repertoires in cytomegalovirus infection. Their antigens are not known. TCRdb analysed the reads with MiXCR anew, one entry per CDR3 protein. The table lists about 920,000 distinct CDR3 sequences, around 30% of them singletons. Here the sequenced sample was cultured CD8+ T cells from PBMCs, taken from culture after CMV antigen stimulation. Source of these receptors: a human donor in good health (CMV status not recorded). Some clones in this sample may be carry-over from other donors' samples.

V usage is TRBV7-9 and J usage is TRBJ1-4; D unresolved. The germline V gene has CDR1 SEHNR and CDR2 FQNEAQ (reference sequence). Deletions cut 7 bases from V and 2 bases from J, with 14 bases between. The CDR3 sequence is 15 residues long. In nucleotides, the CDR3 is TGTGCCAGCACTACGATGGGGTCTACTAATGAAAAACTGTTTTTT. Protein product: CASTTMGSTNEKLFF. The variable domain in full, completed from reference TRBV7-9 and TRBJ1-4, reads DTGVSQNPRHKITKRGQNVTFRCDPISEHNRLYWYRQTLGQGPEFLTYFQNEAQLEKSRLLSDRFSAERPKGSFSTLEIQRTEQGDSAMYLCASTTMGSTNEKLFFGSGTQLSVL.

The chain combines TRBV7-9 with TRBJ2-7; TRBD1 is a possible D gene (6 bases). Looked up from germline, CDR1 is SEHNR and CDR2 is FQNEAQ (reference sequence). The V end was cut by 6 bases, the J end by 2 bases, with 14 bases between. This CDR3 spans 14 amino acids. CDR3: CASSKPGHTYEQYF. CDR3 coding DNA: TGTGCCAGCAGTAAACCGGGACATACCTACGAGCAGTACTTC.

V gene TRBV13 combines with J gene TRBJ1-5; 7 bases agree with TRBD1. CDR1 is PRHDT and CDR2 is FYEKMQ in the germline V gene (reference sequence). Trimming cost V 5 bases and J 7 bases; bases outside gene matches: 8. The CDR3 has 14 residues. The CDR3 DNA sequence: TGTGCCAGCAGCCTAACAGGGGATGTCCAGCCCCAGCATTTT. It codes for CASSLTGDVQPQHF.

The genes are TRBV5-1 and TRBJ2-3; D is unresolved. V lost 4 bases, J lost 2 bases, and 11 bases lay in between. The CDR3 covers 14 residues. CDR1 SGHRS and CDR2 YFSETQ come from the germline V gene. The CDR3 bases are TGCGCCAGCAGCCCCATATACGTCACAGATACGCAGTATTTT. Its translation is CASSPIYVTDTQYF. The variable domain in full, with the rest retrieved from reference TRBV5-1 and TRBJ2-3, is KAGVTQTPRYLIKTRGQQVTLSCSPISGHRSVSWYQQTPGQGLQFLFEYFSETQRNKGNFPGRFSGRQFSNSRSEMNVSTLELGDSALYLCASSPIYVTDTQYFGPGTRLTVL.

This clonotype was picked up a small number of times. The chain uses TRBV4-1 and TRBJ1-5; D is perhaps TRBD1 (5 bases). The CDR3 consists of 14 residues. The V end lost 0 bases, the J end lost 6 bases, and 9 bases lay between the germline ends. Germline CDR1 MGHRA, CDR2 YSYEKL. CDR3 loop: CASSQEEGSQPQHF. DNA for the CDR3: TGCGCCAGCAGCCAAGAAGAGGGGAGTCAGCCCCAGCATTTT.

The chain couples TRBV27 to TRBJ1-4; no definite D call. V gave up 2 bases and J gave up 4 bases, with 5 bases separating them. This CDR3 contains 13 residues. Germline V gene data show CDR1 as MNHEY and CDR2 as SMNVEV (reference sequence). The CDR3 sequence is CASSLILNEKLFF. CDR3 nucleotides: TGTGCCAGCAGTTTAATCCTTAATGAAAAACTGTTTTTT.

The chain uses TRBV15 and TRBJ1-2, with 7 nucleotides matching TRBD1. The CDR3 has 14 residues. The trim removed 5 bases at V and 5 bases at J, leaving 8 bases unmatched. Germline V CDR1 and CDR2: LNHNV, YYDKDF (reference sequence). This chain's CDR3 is CATSLDRVDYGYTF. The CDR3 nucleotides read TGTGCCACCAGCCTTGACAGGGTTGATTATGGCTACACCTTC.

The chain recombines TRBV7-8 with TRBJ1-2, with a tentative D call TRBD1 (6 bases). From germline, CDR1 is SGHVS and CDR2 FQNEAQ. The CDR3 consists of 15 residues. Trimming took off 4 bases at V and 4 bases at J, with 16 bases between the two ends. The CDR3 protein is CASSYDRTASYGYTF. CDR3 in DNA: TGTGCCAGCAGCTACGACCGGACAGCTAGCTATGGCTACACCTTC.

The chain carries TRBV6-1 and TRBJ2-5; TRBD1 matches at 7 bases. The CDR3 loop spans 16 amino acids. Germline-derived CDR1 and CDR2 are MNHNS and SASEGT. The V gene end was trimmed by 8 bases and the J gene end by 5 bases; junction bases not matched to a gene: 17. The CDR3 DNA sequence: TGTGCCAGCGGGGGACAGAATGTCATGAGGTGGGAGACCCAGTACTTC. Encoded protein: CASGGQNVMRWETQYF.

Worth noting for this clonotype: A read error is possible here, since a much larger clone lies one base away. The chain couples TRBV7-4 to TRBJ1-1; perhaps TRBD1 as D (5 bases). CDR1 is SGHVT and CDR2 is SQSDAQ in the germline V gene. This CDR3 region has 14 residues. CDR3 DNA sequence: TGTGCCAGCAGCTTAGCCCGGGGGAACACTGAACCTTTCTTT. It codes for CASSLARGNTEPFF.